The rows below give T cell receptor beta chains drawn from one sample of a study of Graves' ophthalmopathy and Graves' hyperthyroidism. TCRdb re-derived calls from the multiplex PCR reads in MiXCR, one entry per CDR3 protein. The data show over 200,000 distinct CDR3 sequences, 29% seen once. The sequencing sample was made of peripheral blood. The receptors shown here come from a man over 45 with Graves' ophthalmopathy. The CDR3 runs from the conserved cysteine through the conserved F or W. A D gene is named only where the DNA matches it firmly. Clone size is given for some rows only: seen once, a few or many times, or a class if the clone is expanded.

d_call,clone_size,j_call,v_call,cdr3_aa,cdr3_nt
TRBD2,many,TRBJ2-7,TRBV27,CASSFGGRGYEQYF,TGTGCCAGCAGTTTTGGCGGGAGGGGGTACGAGCAGTACTTC
TRBD1,many,TRBJ1-5,TRBV10-3,CAISAGGGNQPQHF,TGTGCCATCAGTGCAGGGGGCGGCAATCAGCCCCAGCATTTT
-,few,TRBJ2-7,TRBV6-2/TRBV6-3,CASSYSFRSSSYEQYF,TGTGCCAGCAGTTACTCGTTCCGCAGTAGCTCCTACGAGCAGTACTTC
-,many,TRBJ2-7,TRBV20-1,CSATDTTYEQYF,TGCAGTGCTACGGACACCACCTACGAGCAGTACTTC
-,many,TRBJ1-1,TRBV27,CASRQGGTEAFF,TGTGCCAGCAGGCAGGGAGGCACTGAAGCTTTCTTT
-,many,TRBJ1-3,TRBV25-1,CASSPERSGNTIYF,TGTGCCAGCTCCCCTGAGCGGTCTGGAAACACCATATATTTT
-,-,TRBJ2-5,TRBV6-5,CASSYPPTDQETQYF,TGTGCCAGCAGTTACCCCCCGACAGACCAAGAGACCCAGTACTTC
-,many,TRBJ1-1,TRBV5-1,CASSLGGRSTEAFF,TGCGCCAGCAGCTTGGGAGGGAGGAGCACTGAAGCTTTCTTT
TRBD1,many,TRBJ2-7,TRBV7-4,CASSLPLLDRGVYEQYF,TGTGCCAGCAGCTTGCCCCTGTTGGACAGGGGGGTATACGAGCAGTACTTC
TRBD1,many,TRBJ1-1,TRBV6-5,CASSTFRDRDTEAFF,TGTGCCAGCAGTACTTTCCGGGACAGGGACACTGAAGCTTTCTTT
TRBD1,-,TRBJ1-5,TRBV11-2,CASSLHPQGQPQHF,TGTGCCAGCAGCCTCCACCCACAGGGGCAGCCCCAGCATTTT
-,many,TRBJ2-7,TRBV28,CASSLPEASYEQYF,TGTGCCAGCAGTTTACCCGAGGCCTCCTACGAGCAGTACTTC
TRBD1,many,TRBJ1-1,TRBV7-3,CASSSTGTGNTEAFF,TGTGCCAGCAGCTCGACCGGGACAGGGAATACTGAAGCTTTCTTT
TRBD2,many,TRBJ2-7,TRBV7-3,CASRSSGSRPYEQYF,TGTGCCAGCAGGTCGAGCGGGAGTCGTCCCTACGAGCAGTACTTC
TRBD2,many,TRBJ2-7,TRBV4-3,CASSQDLGGSRSYEQYF,TGCGCCAGCAGCCAAGATCTGGGGGGGAGCAGATCCTACGAGCAGTACTTC
-,-,TRBJ2-5,TRBV12-3/TRBV12-4,CASTARDQETQYF,TGTGCCAGCACGGCCAGGGATCAAGAGACCCAGTACTTC
TRBD2,-,TRBJ2-5,TRBV5-4,CASSSGTSGRETQYF,TGTGCCAGCAGCTCAGGGACTAGCGGGAGGGAGACCCAGTACTTC
TRBD1,many,TRBJ2-7,TRBV6-2/TRBV6-3,CASTRDSTYEQYF,TGTGCCAGCACCCGGGACAGCACCTACGAGCAGTACTTC
-,many,TRBJ2-7,TRBV20-1,CSAAGQMTYEQYF,TGCAGTGCAGCCGGACAGATGACCTACGAGCAGTACTTC
-,-,TRBJ1-2,TRBV12-3/TRBV12-4,CASSDSSGAPYTF,TGTGCCAGCAGCGATTCATCGGGAGCACCCTACACCTTC
-,many,TRBJ2-5,TRBV20-1,CSARPPAVQETQYF,TGCAGTGCTCGGCCCCCAGCGGTCCAAGAGACCCAGTACTTC
-,-,TRBJ1-2,TRBV7-2,CASSLQQGSSGYTF,TGTGCCAGCAGCTTACAACAGGGAAGTAGTGGCTACACCTTC
-,-,TRBJ2-2,TRBV7-9,CASPRGQNTGELFF,TGTGCCAGCCCGCGGGGACAGAACACCGGGGAGCTGTTTTTT
TRBD2,many,TRBJ2-5,TRBV28,CASSTGGQTQYF,TGTGCCAGCAGTACGGGGGGGCAGACCCAGTACTTC
-,many,TRBJ1-6,TRBV7-2,CASSLVWSAADSPLHF,TGTGCCAGCAGCTTAGTTTGGTCAGCTGCCGATTCACCCCTCCACTTT
-,-,TRBJ1-1,TRBV7-3,CASSLTTGKTEAFF,TGTGCCAGCAGCTTAACGACAGGAAAGACTGAAGCTTTCTTT
-,few,TRBJ1-2,TRBV6-1,CASSDTPGRGSYGYTF,TGTGCCAGCAGTGATACCCCCGGTCGGGGGAGCTATGGCTACACCTTC
TRBD1,many,TRBJ2-7,TRBV7-6,CASSLAPTGGSNYEQYF,TGTGCCAGCAGCTTAGCGCCGACAGGGGGTTCGAACTACGAGCAGTACTTC
TRBD2,many,TRBJ2-5,TRBV6-5,CASSYSETGGGETQYF,TGTGCCAGCAGTTACTCGGAGACGGGGGGGGGAGAGACCCAGTACTTC
-,many,TRBJ2-5,TRBV6-5,CASSYSIGSTKETQYF,TGTGCCAGCAGTTACTCAATAGGGTCTACAAAAGAGACCCAGTACTTC
-,-,TRBJ2-5,TRBV6-2/TRBV6-3,CASMRVETQYF,TGTGCCAGCATGAGGGTAGAGACCCAGTACTTC
TRBD2,many,TRBJ2-7,TRBV7-2,CASSSNKAGGPIVVREQYF,TGTGCCAGCAGCTCGAACAAAGCGGGAGGGCCTATTGTCGTACGCGAGCAGTACTTC
-,few,TRBJ2-7,TRBV6-5,CASSYQGPTYEQYF,TGTGCCAGCAGTTACCAGGGTCCCACCTACGAGCAGTACTTC
TRBD2,many,TRBJ2-5,TRBV11-2,CASSLPTGLAGVAETQYF,TGTGCCAGCAGCTTGCCGACGGGACTAGCGGGAGTGGCAGAGACCCAGTACTTC
-,many,TRBJ2-5,TRBV7-6,CASSREWGATETQYF,TGTGCCAGCAGCCGAGAGTGGGGGGCAACGGAGACCCAGTACTTC
-,-,TRBJ2-5,TRBV3-1,CASSQDFGGAQGETQYF,TGTGCCAGCAGCCAAGATTTCGGGGGAGCCCAGGGAGAGACCCAGTACTTC
TRBD1,many,TRBJ1-5,TRBV10-3,CAISESFSDRVSRQPQHF,TGTGCCATCAGTGAGTCTTTTTCGGACAGGGTTTCGAGACAGCCCCAGCATTTT
TRBD1,few,TRBJ1-1,TRBV6-1,CASSPPTGGWGTEAFF,TGTGCCAGCAGTCCGCCGACAGGGGGTTGGGGAACTGAAGCTTTCTTT
-,many,TRBJ2-7,TRBV4-3,CASSQGRYLEQYF,TGCGCCAGCAGCCAGGGCAGGTACTTGGAGCAGTACTTC
TRBD1,-,TRBJ2-7,TRBV6-2/TRBV6-3,CASRHRGTTYEQYF,TGTGCCAGCAGGCACAGGGGTACTACCTACGAGCAGTACTTC
TRBD2,many,TRBJ2-2,TRBV7-2,CASSSQPGLAGGGKLFF,TGTGCCAGCAGCTCCCAACCGGGACTAGCGGGAGGGGGGAAGCTGTTTTTT
-,-,TRBJ2-7,TRBV10-3,CAISESNDGAAYEQYF,TGTGCCATCAGTGAGTCAAACGACGGCGCAGCCTACGAGCAGTACTTC
-,-,TRBJ1-5,TRBV6-2/TRBV6-3,CASSYRVGNQPQHF,TGTGCCAGCAGTTACAGGGTTGGAAATCAGCCCCAGCATTTT
-,many,TRBJ1-1,TRBV13,CASSLEGALNTEAFF,TGTGCCAGCAGCTTAGAAGGCGCCTTGAACACTGAAGCTTTCTTT
-,-,TRBJ2-7,TRBV29-1,CSVSYEGSFYEQYF,TGCAGCGTTTCCTACGAGGGCAGTTTCTACGAGCAGTACTTC
-,many,TRBJ2-7,TRBV6-5,CASSYSPEAGYEQYF,TGTGCCAGCAGTTACTCACCCGAGGCTGGGTACGAGCAGTACTTC
-,many,TRBJ1-2,TRBV4-3,CASKSTSNYGYTF,TGCGCCAGCAAGAGCACCAGTAACTATGGCTACACCTTC
TRBD2,many,TRBJ2-7,TRBV12-3/TRBV12-4,CASSLRGGRLAGFYEQYF,TGTGCCAGCAGTTTGAGGGGGGGTAGACTAGCGGGATTCTACGAGCAGTACTTC
TRBD1,-,TRBJ2-7,TRBV6-1,CASTLDRVSIEQYF,TGTGCCAGCACCCTAGACAGGGTATCAATTGAGCAGTACTTC
-,many,TRBJ2-2,TRBV6-5,CASRLHHTGELFF,TGTGCCAGCAGGTTACACCACACCGGGGAGCTGTTTTTT
TRBD1,many,TRBJ1-2,TRBV28,CASRTGGTNYGYTF,TGTGCCAGCAGAACAGGGGGGACCAACTATGGCTACACCTTC
-,many,TRBJ2-5,TRBV3-1,CASSRWVEETQYF,TGTGCCAGCAGCCGATGGGTGGAAGAGACCCAGTACTTC